These 5 T cell receptor beta chains were all obtained from the same sample, sequenced in a study of T cell repertoires in cytomegalovirus infection. Their target antigens are unknown. MiXCR was run by TCRdb on the reads, yielding one entry per CDR3 protein. In the table there are approximately 270,000 distinct CDR3 sequences, less than 25% of which are singletons. The sample in question was cultured PBMCs, obtained from culture after CMV antigen stimulation. Receptors originate from a human donor in good health (CMV status not recorded). Some clones in this sample may be carry-over from other donors' samples.

This clonotype was observed a few times. The rearrangement joins TRBV11-3 to TRBJ1-6; 10 bases map to TRBD1. This CDR3 region has 15 residues. Losses at the gene ends were 4 bases for V and 6 bases for J; bases not matched to a gene: 3. CDR1 SGHNT and CDR2 YENEEA come from the germline V gene. CDR3 sequence (DNA): TGTGCCAGCAGCTCACGGACAGGGGGTAATTCACCCCTCCACTTT. Protein: CASSSRTGGNSPLHF. The full variable domain, with the rest looked up from reference TRBV11-3 and TRBJ1-6, is EAGVVQSPRYKIIEKKQPVAFWCNPISGHNTLYWYLQNLGQGPELLIRYENEEAVDDSQLPKDRFSAERLKGVDSTLKIQPAELGDSAVYLCASSSRTGGNSPLHFGNGTRLTVT.

In its sample, this clonotype was seen a few times. The chain carries TRBV5-8 and TRBJ1-3; D possibly corresponds to TRBD1 (5 bases). Per the germline V gene, CDR1 is SGHTS and CDR2 is YDEGEE. Trimming cost V 3 bases and J 0 bases, with 10 bases left between them. CDR3 size: 15 residues. CDR3 protein: CASSSGRSSGNTIYF. The CDR3 coding sequence is TGTGCCAGCAGCTCGGGACGGAGCTCTGGAAACACCATATATTTT.

At least ten counts were recorded for this clonotype. The rearrangement joins TRBV7-2 to TRBJ2-5, with 7 bases matching TRBD1. The V gene end was trimmed by 1 base and the J gene end by 5 bases; junction bases not matched to a gene: 7. Germline CDR1 and CDR2: SGHTA and FQGNSA. The length of the CDR3 is 15 residues. This CDR3 is CASSLGGGLRETQYF. CDR3 DNA sequence: TGTGCCAGCAGCTTAGGAGGGGGCTTACGGGAGACCCAGTACTTC.

This clonotype was counted at least ten times. The chain recombines TRBV28 with TRBJ1-6; D is perhaps TRBD1 (6 bases). Per the germline V gene, CDR1 is MDHEN and CDR2 is SYDVKM. Between the trimmed V and J ends, which lost 4 bases and 7 bases, there was a span of 11 bases. The CDR3 sequence is 14 residues long. The CDR3 DNA reads as TGTGCCAGCAGTTCGGGGGGGCCCAATTCACCCCTCCACTTT. It codes for CASSSGGPNSPLHF.

This clonotype was recorded a few times. The gene calls are TRBV29-1 and TRBJ2-1; D is unclear. Germline V gene data show CDR1 as SQVTM and CDR2 as ANQGSEA. The length of the CDR3 is 18 residues. With 1 base removed from V and 0 bases from J, the gap between germline ends came to 19 bases. The CDR3 nucleotides are TGCAGCGTTGAAGGGGCTTGGGCGTCGAAGAGCTCCTACAATGAGCAGTTCTTC. This translates into CSVEGAWASKSSYNEQFF.